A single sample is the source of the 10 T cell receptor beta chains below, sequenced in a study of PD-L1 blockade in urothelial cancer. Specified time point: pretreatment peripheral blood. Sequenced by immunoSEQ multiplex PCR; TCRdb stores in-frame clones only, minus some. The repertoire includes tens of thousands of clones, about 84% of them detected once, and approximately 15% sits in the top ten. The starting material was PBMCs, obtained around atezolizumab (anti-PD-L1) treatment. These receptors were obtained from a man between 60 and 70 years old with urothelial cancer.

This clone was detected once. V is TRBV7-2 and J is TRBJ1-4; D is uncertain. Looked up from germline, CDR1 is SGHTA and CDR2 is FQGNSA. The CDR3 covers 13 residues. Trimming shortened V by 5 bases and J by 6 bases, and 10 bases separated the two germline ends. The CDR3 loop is CASSRGGYEKLFF. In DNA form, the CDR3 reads TGTGCCAGCAGCCGAGGAGGGTATGAAAAACTGTTTTTT. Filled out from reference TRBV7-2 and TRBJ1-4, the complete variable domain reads GAGVSQSPSNKVTEKGKDVELRCDPISGHTALYWYRQSLGQGLEFLIYFQGNSAPDKSGLPSDRFSAERTGGSVSTLTIQRTQQEDSAVYLCASSRGGYEKLFFGSGTQLSVL.

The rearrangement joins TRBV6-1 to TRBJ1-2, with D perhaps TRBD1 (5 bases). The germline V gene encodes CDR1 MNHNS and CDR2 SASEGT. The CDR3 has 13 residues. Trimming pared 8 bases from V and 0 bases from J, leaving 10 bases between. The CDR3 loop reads CASLDSANYGYTF. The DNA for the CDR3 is TGTGCCAGCCTTGACAGTGCTAACTATGGCTACACCTTC.

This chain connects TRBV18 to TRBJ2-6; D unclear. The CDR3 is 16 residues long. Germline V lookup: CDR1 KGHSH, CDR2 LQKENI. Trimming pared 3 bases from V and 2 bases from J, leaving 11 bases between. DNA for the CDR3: TGTGCCAGCTCACCGACACCCCAGCCTGGGGCCAACGTCCTGACTTTC. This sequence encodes CASSPTPQPGANVLTF.

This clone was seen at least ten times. The CDR3 coding sequence is TGTGCCAGCAACCCAACAGGGTACGAGCAGTACTTC. Protein sequence: CASNPTGYEQYF. This chain connects TRBV2 to TRBJ2-7, with a possible D match to TRBD1 (6 bases). The CDR3 contains 12 residues. From germline, CDR1 is SNHLY and CDR2 FYNNEI. V was clipped by 7 bases and J by 4 bases, with 11 bases between them.

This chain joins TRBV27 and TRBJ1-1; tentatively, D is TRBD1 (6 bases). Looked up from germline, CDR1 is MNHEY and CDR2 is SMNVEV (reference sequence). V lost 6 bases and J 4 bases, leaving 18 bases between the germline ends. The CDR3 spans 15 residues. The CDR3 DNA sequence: TGTGCCAGCAGGGCAGGACAGTGGGGTGGCACTGAAGCTTTCTTT. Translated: CASRAGQWGGTEAFF.

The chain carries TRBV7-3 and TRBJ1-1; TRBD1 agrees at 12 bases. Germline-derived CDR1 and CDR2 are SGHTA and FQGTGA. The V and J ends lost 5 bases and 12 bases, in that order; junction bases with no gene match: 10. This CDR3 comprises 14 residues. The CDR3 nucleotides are TGTGCCAGCAGCGAGGGACAGGGGGCGGGTCGATCTTTCTTT. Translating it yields CASSEGQGAGRSFF. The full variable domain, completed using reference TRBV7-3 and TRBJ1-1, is GAGVSQTPSNKVTEKGKYVELRCDPISGHTALYWYRQSLGQGPEFLIYFQGTGAADDSGLPNDRFFAVRPEGSVSTLKIQRTERGDSAVYLCASSEGQGAGRSFFGQGTRLTVV.

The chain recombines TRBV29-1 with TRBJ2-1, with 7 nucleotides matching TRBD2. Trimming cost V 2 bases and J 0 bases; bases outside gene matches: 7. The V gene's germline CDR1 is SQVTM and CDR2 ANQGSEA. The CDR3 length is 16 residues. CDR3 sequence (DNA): TGCAGCGTTGAACTAGCGGCGTCAAGCTCCTACAATGAGCAGTTCTTC. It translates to CSVELAASSSYNEQFF.

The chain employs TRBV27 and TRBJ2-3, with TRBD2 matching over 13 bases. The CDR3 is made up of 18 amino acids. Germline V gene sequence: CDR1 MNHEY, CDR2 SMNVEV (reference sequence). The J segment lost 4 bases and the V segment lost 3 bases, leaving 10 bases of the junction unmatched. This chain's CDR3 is CASSFNPGLAGISDTQYF. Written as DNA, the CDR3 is TGTGCCAGCAGTTTTAACCCGGGACTAGCGGGAATATCAGATACGCAGTATTTT.

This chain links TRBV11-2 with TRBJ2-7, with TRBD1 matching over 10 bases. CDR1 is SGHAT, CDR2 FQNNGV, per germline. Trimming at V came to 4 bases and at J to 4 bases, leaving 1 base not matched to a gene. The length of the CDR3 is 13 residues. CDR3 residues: CASSWDRGYEQYF. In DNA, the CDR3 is TGTGCCAGCAGCTGGGACAGGGGTTACGAGCAGTACTTC.

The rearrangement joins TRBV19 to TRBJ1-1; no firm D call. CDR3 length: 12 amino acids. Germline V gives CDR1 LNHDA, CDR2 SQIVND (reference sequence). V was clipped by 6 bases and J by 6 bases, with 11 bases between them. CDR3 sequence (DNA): TGTGCCAGTAGGGCGCCTGCGGCTGAAGCTTTCTTT. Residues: CASRAPAAEAFF.